The source of this TCR beta chain is a study of cytomegalovirus exposure and HLA in healthy donors. Overall study findings and caveats: It was reported that the classifier diagnosed cytomegalovirus status with high specificity and sensitivity in both the original and validation cohorts. V- and J-gene trimming in TCR beta was tied to a missense DCLRE1C variant by an analysis performed later. A later analysis appeared to link common viral pathogens to several of the most significant clusters. In an earlier analysis, about 87% or about 30%: the productive usage of most TCR beta V segments.

The PCR ran on 60 Vbeta and 13 Jbeta primers. The repertoire was sequenced with immunoSEQ multiplex PCR; TCRdb's copy has only in-frame clones and lacks some. There are some 52,000 clones in the sample; roughly 73% occur only once, and about 3% lies in the top ten. As regards this clone: Its cognate antigen is unknown.

Sequenced input: PBMCs. This TCR was sampled from a man aged 18 to 29 in good health and CMV-seronegative.

The CDR3 protein is CASRLTGQANEQFF. The DNA of the CDR3 is TGTGCCAGCAGACTGACAGGGCAAGCCAATGAGCAGTTCTTC. V is TRBV7-6 and J is TRBJ2-1; TRBD1 matches at 7 bases. Germline V gene data show CDR1 as SGHVS and CDR2 as FNYEAQ. This CDR3 is 14 amino acids long. Trimming at V came to 6 bases and at J to 6 bases, leaving 8 bases not matched to a gene.